This entry lists 28 T cell receptor beta chains sequenced from one sample in a study of T cell responses to AZD1222 COVID-19 vaccine. Some clones are missing from TCRdb's copy, which holds only in-frame ones; the method was immunoSEQ multiplex PCR. The sample shows roughly 180,000 clones, around 92% of them seen only once. The sequences come from peripheral blood, collected on day 0 of AZD1222 vaccination. Receptors originate from an adult in good health.

J is TRBJ1-4 and V is TRBV2; a possible D gene is TRBD1 (6 bases). CDR3 length: 11 amino acids. V was shortened by 11 bases and J by 8 bases, with 12 bases between the two germline ends. Germline V lookup: CDR1 SNHLY, CDR2 FYNNEI. The CDR3 reads CAGRGREKLFF. CDR3 DNA: TGTGCCGGGAGGGGGAGGGAAAAACTGTTTTTT.

The chain uses TRBV7-3 and TRBJ2-3, with 10 positions matching TRBD1. Germline V lookup: CDR1 SGHTA, CDR2 FQGTGA. The CDR3 runs to 15 residues. After removal of 4 bases from V and 2 bases from J, the junction contained 3 bases not matched to a gene. The CDR3: CASSSDRGLTDTQYF. In nucleotides, the CDR3 is TGTGCCAGCAGCTCCGACAGGGGGCTCACAGATACGCAGTATTTT.

V is TRBV5-4 and J is TRBJ2-1, with no clear D. This CDR3 is 14 amino acids long. V was cut by 2 bases and J by 1 base, with 7 bases left in between. Germline V gene sequence: CDR1 SGHNT, CDR2 YYREEE (reference sequence). CDR3 residues: CASSLTYSYNEQFF. The CDR3 coding sequence is TGTGCCAGCAGCTTAACATATTCCTACAATGAGCAGTTCTTC. Variable domain in full (rest from reference TRBV5-4 and TRBJ2-1): ETGVTQSPTHLIKTRGQQVTLRCSSQSGHNTVSWYQQALGQGPQFIFQYYREEENGRGNFPPRFSGLQFPNYSSELNVNALELDDSALYLCASSLTYSYNEQFFGPGTRLTVL.

The chain joins TRBV3-1 (or the pseudogene TRBV3-2) to TRBJ2-7, with 9 bases lining up with TRBD1. This CDR3 spans 17 amino acids. Trimming removed 1 base from V and 9 bases from J; junction bases left unmatched: 16. Germline V gene lookup returns CDR1 LGHDT and CDR2 YNNKEL (reference sequence). The CDR3 DNA reads as TGTGCCAGCAGCCAAGCATCCCCCGGGACAGGGTCCAGCACGCAGTACTTC. Its translation is CASSQASPGTGSSTQYF.

On this clone itself: This CDR3 is also generated by other DNA sequences in the sample. The chain recombines TRBV13 with TRBJ1-3, with unresolved D. The CDR3 loop spans 15 amino acids. V lost 3 bases and J 0 bases, leaving 9 bases between the germline ends. CDR1 and CDR2 (germline): PRHDT, FYEKMQ (reference sequence). The chain's CDR3 is CASSLAGSSGNTIYF. The CDR3 nucleotides are TGTGCCAGCAGCTTGGCGGGGAGCTCTGGAAACACCATATATTTT.

This sequence joins TRBV3-1 (or the pseudogene TRBV3-2) and TRBJ1-6; TRBD1 matches at 8 bases. This CDR3 has 13 residues. CDR1 and CDR2 from the germline V gene are LGHDT and YNNKEL (reference sequence). V dropped 6 bases and J dropped 6; count of bases not matched to a gene: 1. The CDR3 protein is CASSDRGNSPLHF. DNA of the CDR3: TGTGCCAGCAGTGACAGGGGTAATTCACCCCTCCACTTT.

The J gene is TRBJ2-5, the V gene TRBV15, with D tentatively TRBD1 (6 bases). Trimming left V 6 bases short and J 4 bases short, with 15 bases between. In germline, CDR1 is LNHNV, CDR2 YYDKDF (reference sequence). This CDR3 comprises 14 residues. CDR3 region: CATSQGQGSETQYF. The CDR3, as DNA: TGTGCCACCAGTCAGGGCCAGGGGTCAGAGACCCAGTACTTC. The full variable domain, completed using reference TRBV15 and TRBJ2-5, is DAMVIQNPRYQVTQFGKPVTLSCSQTLNHNVMYWYQQKSSQAPKLLFHYYDKDFNNEADTPDNFQSRRPNTSFCFLDIRSPGLGDTAMYLCATSQGQGSETQYFGPGTRLLVL.

The rearrangement joins TRBV5-1 to TRBJ1-1, with 7 nucleotides matching TRBD1. Trimming took 4 bases from V and 5 from J; bases not matched to a gene: 8. This CDR3 is 14 amino acids long. Germline values: CDR1 SGHRS, CDR2 YFSETQ. The CDR3 DNA reads TGCGCCAGCAGCGTTACAGGGGTCCCGACTGAAGCTTTCTTT. Translating gives CASSVTGVPTEAFF.

DNA of the CDR3: TGTGCCAGCAGAATACGGGAGAACACTGAAGCTTTCTTT. The encoded protein is CASRIRENTEAFF. The rearrangement joins TRBV6-5 to TRBJ1-1, with D unresolved. Per the germline V gene, CDR1 is MNHEY and CDR2 is SVGAGI. The CDR3 is 13 amino acids. V was pared by 6 bases and J by 1 base, with 9 bases between.

This chain's CDR3 is CASSPTGPGETQYF. Written as DNA, the CDR3 is TGTGCCAGCAGCCCGACAGGGCCAGGGGAGACCCAGTACTTC. The rearrangement uses TRBV7-3 and TRBJ2-5, with 7 bases aligning to TRBD1. V lost 5 bases and J lost 5; bases outside the gene matches: 8. The CDR3 has 14 amino acids. Germline V gene sequence: CDR1 SGHTA, CDR2 FQGTGA.

This clone was counted a single time. V and J are TRBV5-8 and TRBJ1-5; 9 bases agree with TRBD1. CDR1 and CDR2 from the germline V gene are SGHTS and YDEGEE. Unmatched junction bases numbered 6, after V lost 1 base and J lost 1 base. CDR3 length equals 17 residues. CDR3 bases: TGTGCCAGCAGCTTGCTGGACAGGGGCCGAAGCAATCAGCCCCAGCATTTT. Encoded protein: CASSLLDRGRSNQPQHF. Supplemented by reference TRBV5-8 and TRBJ1-5, the full variable domain reads EAGVTQSPTHLIKTRGQQATLRCSPISGHTSVYWYQQALGLGLQFLLWYDEGEERNRGNFPPRFSGRQFPNYSSELNVNALELEDSALYLCASSLLDRGRSNQPQHFGDGTRLSIL.

This clone came up a few times. One end of the junction does not line up with germline, which may come from a read error. The V gene is TRBV19, the J gene TRBJ2-5; no reliable D call. Per the germline V gene, CDR1 is LNHDA and CDR2 is SQIVND (reference sequence). The CDR3 consists of 12 residues. This chain's CDR3 is CATSVAQGTQYF. As DNA, the CDR3 is TGTGCCACTTCGGTGGCCCAAGGGACCCAGTACTTC.

The chain employs TRBV27 and TRBJ2-1, with D possibly matching TRBD1 (5 bases). Trimming took 6 bases from V and 7 from J, leaving 16 bases between them. Germline assignment: CDR1 MNHEY and CDR2 SMNVEV (reference sequence). This CDR3 has 14 amino acids. This chain's CDR3 is CASRKAVAGNEQFF. In nucleotides, the CDR3 is TGTGCCAGCAGAAAGGCGGTAGCAGGGAATGAGCAGTTCTTC.

CDR3 DNA sequence: TGTGCCAGCAGCGGACCGGGACAGGGGATCCTCGAGCAGTACTTC. Protein sequence: CASSGPGQGILEQYF. The chain employs TRBV5-5 and TRBJ2-7; TRBD1 matches at 10 bases. Germline CDR1 reads SGHKS; CDR2 reads YYEKEE (reference sequence). V shed 4 bases, J shed 6 bases, and the junction held 10 bases outside the gene matches. The CDR3 spans 15 residues.

The table lists this clone with a count of one. The V and J genes are TRBV30 and TRBJ1-3; D call uncertain. The ends were cut back, 1 base at V and 2 bases at J, with 18 bases in the middle. Germline V gene sequence: CDR1 GTSNPN, CDR2 SVGIG (reference sequence). This CDR3 has 17 residues. CDR3 loop: CAWSARARRRAGNTIYF. The DNA for the CDR3 is TGTGCCTGGAGTGCAAGGGCCCGACGTAGGGCTGGAAACACCATATATTTT.

This clone has only one observation. The chain is built from TRBV30 and TRBJ1-1; D gene ambiguous. This CDR3 contains 11 residues. Germline CDR1 GTSNPN, CDR2 SVGIG (reference sequence). The V gene lost 8 bases and the J gene lost 0 bases, with 7 bases spanning the gap. The CDR3 nucleotides are TGTGCCCGTCTGGTGAACACTGAAGCTTTCTTT. Its translation is CARLVNTEAFF.

The chain is built from TRBV7-9 and TRBJ1-4; no clear D. From germline, CDR1 is SEHNR and CDR2 FQNEAQ (reference sequence). The CDR3 spans 15 residues. Trimming left V 2 bases short and J 0 bases short, with 7 bases between. CDR3 sequence reads: CASSLYTTTNEKLFF. CDR3 DNA sequence: TGTGCCAGCAGCTTATACACTACAACTAATGAAAAACTGTTTTTT.

The chain couples TRBV27 to TRBJ2-1; D possibly corresponds to TRBD2 (5 bases). This CDR3 has 16 residues. With 5 bases removed from V and 0 bases from J, the gap between germline ends came to 14 bases. In germline, CDR1 is MNHEY, CDR2 SMNVEV (reference sequence). CDR3 in DNA: TGTGCCAGCAGTACCCCCGGTGGGAGCTCCTACAATGAGCAGTTCTTC. This encodes CASSTPGGSSYNEQFF.

The V and J genes are TRBV4-2 and TRBJ1-4; 9 bases are a match to TRBD1. The CDR3 loop spans 16 amino acids. V was pared by 4 bases and J by 6 bases, with 9 bases of the junction left unmatched. Per germline, CDR1 LGHNA and CDR2 YNFKEQ. The CDR3 DNA sequence: TGTGCCAGCAGCCTAAGGGAGGGACAGGGAGATGAAAAACTGTTTTTT. Its protein product is CASSLREGQGDEKLFF.

The gene calls are TRBV12-3 or TRBV12-4 and TRBJ1-1; no clear D. The V end lost 3 bases, the J end lost 8 bases, and 10 bases lay between the germline ends. CDR3 size: 12 residues. In DNA form, the CDR3 reads TGTGCCAGCAGTTTTTGGGCCTCAGAAGCTTTCTTT. As protein: CASSFWASEAFF.

V and J are TRBV28 and TRBJ1-1; D gene ambiguous. CDR3 length: 13 amino acids. Per the germline V gene, CDR1 is MDHEN and CDR2 is SYDVKM. The V end was cut by 8 bases, the J end by 6 bases, with 16 bases between. In nucleotides, the CDR3 is TGTGCCAGCGGTATGGCAGTAATAGCTGAAGCTTTCTTT. Residues: CASGMAVIAEAFF.

The chain couples TRBV28 to TRBJ1-6; D uncertain. Per germline, CDR1 MDHEN and CDR2 SYDVKM. The length of the CDR3 is 16 residues. Trimming removed 6 bases at V and 0 bases at J, with 12 bases between. The CDR3 reads CASRPTESSYNSPLHF. The CDR3 DNA reads TGTGCCAGCAGACCTACGGAGAGCTCCTATAATTCACCCCTCCACTTT.

This sequence joins TRBV11-2 and TRBJ2-1; 9 nucleotides line up with TRBD2. Germline loops: CDR1 SGHAT, CDR2 FQNNGV. The V segment lost 7 bases and the J segment 4 bases; nucleotides outside the gene matches: 5. The CDR3 length is 14 residues. The CDR3: CASTASGNYNEQFF. DNA of the CDR3: TGTGCCAGCACCGCTAGCGGGAATTACAATGAGCAGTTCTTC.

The chain is built from TRBV5-8 and TRBJ1-4, with a weak D call TRBD1 (6 bases). Germline V gene lookup returns CDR1 SGHTS and CDR2 YDEGEE. The CDR3 is made up of 14 amino acids. Trimming shortened V by 0 bases and J by 7 bases, and 10 bases separated the two germline ends. The DNA of the CDR3 is TGTGCCAGCAGCTTGGTACAGGGTCTTGAAAAACTGTTTTTT. Amino acid sequence: CASSLVQGLEKLFF.

This chain joins TRBV28 and TRBJ1-5; tentative D call: TRBD1 (5 bases). The CDR3 consists of 14 residues. Germline V lookup: CDR1 MDHEN, CDR2 SYDVKM. The ends were cut back, 6 bases at V and 2 bases at J, with 11 bases in the middle. In DNA, the CDR3 is TGTGCCAGCAGGACTGGGACTGGCAATCAGCCCCAGCATTTT. Translated, it gives CASRTGTGNQPQHF. The variable domain in full, with the rest retrieved from reference TRBV28 and TRBJ1-5, is DVKVTQSSRYLVKRTGEKVFLECVQDMDHENMFWYRQDPGLGLRLIYFSYDVKMKEKGDIPEGYSVSREKKERFSLILESASTNQTSMYLCASRTGTGNQPQHFGDGTRLSIL.

The chain is built from TRBV2 and TRBJ2-1; TRBD1 agrees at 11 bases. V dropped 9 bases and J dropped 6; count of bases not matched to a gene: 4. The CDR3 loop spans 13 amino acids. The germline CDR1 and CDR2 sequences are SNHLY and FYNNEI. CDR3 coding DNA: TGTGCCAGAGCCGGGACAGGGGGCAATGAGCAGTTCTTC. Translation: CARAGTGGNEQFF. Combining the CDR3 with reference TRBV2 and TRBJ2-1 gives the whole variable domain EPEVTQTPSHQVTQMGQEVILRCVPISNHLYFYWYRQILGQKVEFLVSFYNNEISEKSEIFDDQFSVERPDGSNFTLKIRSTKLEDSAMYFCARAGTGGNEQFFGPGTRLTVL.

This CDR3 is CASSFIGGYGNGYTF. CDR3 in DNA: TGTGCCAGCAGTTTTATCGGGGGTTACGGGAATGGCTACACCTTC. The chain uses TRBV27 and TRBJ1-2; the D gene is possibly TRBD1 (5 bases). The germline V and J ends were trimmed by 3 bases and 6 bases, with 17 bases remaining between them. Per the germline V gene, CDR1 is MNHEY and CDR2 is SMNVEV (reference sequence). The CDR3 is 15 residues long.

This rearrangement joins TRBV11-3 to TRBJ2-7; D remains ambiguous. This CDR3 has 13 residues. Germline V gene sequence: CDR1 SGHNT, CDR2 YENEEA. Trimming pared 1 base from V and 2 bases from J, leaving 6 bases between. The DNA for the CDR3 is TGTGCCAGCAGCTTAGGGCTAGCCTACGAGCAGTACTTC. It is translated as CASSLGLAYEQYF.